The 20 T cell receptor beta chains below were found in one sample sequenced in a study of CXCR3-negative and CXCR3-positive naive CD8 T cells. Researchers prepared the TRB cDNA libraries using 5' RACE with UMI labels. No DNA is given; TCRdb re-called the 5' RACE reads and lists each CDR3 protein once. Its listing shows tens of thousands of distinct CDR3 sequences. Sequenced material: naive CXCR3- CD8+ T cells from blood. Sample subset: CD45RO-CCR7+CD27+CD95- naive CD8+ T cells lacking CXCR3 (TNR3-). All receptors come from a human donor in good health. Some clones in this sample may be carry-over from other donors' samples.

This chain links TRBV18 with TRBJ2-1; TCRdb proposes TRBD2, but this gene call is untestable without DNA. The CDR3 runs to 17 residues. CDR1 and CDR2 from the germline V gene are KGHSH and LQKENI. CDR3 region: CASSPPEASGRAWEQFF.

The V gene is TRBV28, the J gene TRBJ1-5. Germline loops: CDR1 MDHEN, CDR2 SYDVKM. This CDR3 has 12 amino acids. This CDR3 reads CASSFPNQPQHF.

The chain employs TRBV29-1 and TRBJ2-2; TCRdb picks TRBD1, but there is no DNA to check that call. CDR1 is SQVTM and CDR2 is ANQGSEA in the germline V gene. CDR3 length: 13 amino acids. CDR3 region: CSVWTVNTGELFF.

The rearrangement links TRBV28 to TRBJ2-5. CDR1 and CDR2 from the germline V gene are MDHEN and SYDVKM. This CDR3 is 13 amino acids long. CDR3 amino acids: CASNQAFQETQYF.

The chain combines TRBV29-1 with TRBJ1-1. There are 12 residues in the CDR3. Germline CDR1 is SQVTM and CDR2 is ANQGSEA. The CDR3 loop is CSVWTLNTEAFF.

The CDR3 loop reads CASRVEGEQCF. The chain couples TRBV7-9 to TRBJ2-7; TCRdb's D call, TRBD2, is unchecked because there is no DNA. CDR3 length: 11 amino acids. Germline loops: CDR1 SEHNR, CDR2 FQNEAQ (reference sequence).

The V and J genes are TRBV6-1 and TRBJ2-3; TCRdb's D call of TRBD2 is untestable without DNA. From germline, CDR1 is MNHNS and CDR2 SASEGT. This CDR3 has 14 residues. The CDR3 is CASCRGESTDTQYF.

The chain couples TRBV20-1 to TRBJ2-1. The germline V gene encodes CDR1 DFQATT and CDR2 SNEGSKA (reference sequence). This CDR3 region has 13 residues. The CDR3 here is CSARDLSYNEQFF.

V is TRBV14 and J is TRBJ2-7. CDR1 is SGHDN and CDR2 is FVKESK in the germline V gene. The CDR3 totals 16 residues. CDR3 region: CASSQVPLDGYYEQYF. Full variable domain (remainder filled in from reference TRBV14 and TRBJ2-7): EAGVTQFPSHSVIEKGQTVTLRCDPISGHDNLYWYRRVMGKEIKFLLHFVKESKQDESGMPNNRFLAERTGGTYSTLKVQPAELEDSGVYFCASSQVPLDGYYEQYFGPGTRLTVT.

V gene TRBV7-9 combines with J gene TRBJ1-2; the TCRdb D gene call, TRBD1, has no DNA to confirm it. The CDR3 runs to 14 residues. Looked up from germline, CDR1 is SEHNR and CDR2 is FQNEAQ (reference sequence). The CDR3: CASSLLEGAYGYTF.

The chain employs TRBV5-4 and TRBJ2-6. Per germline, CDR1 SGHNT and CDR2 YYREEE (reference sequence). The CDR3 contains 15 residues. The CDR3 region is CASSGAGDGANVLTF.

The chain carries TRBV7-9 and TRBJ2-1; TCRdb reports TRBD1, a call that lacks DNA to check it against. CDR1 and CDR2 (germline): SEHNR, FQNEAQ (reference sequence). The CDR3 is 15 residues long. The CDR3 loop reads CASSSSWTVDNEQFF.

CDR3 sequence reads: CSARVIEGLAGITDTQYF. V gene TRBV20-1 combines with J gene TRBJ2-3; TCRdb names TRBD2, which stays unverified in the absence of DNA. Germline lookup yields CDR1 DFQATT and CDR2 SNEGSKA (reference sequence). This CDR3 spans 18 amino acids.

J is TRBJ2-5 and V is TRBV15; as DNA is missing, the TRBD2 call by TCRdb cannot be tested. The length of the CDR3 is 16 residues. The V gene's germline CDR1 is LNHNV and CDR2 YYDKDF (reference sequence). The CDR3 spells CATSMTSGIARLTQYF.

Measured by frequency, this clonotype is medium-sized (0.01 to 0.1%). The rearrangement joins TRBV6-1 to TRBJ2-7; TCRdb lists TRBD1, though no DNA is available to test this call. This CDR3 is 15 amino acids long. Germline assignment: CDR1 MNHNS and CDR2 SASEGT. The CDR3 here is CASSEAGDPAYEQYF.

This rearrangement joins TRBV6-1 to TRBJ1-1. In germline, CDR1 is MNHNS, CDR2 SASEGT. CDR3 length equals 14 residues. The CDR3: CGCGGWGMNTEAFF.

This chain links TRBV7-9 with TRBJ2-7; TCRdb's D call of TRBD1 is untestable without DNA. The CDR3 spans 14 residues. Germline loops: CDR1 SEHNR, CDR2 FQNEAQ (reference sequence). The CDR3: CASSHLTGFGEQYF. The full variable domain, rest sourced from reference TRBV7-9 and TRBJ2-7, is DTGVSQNPRHKITKRGQNVTFRCDPISEHNRLYWYRQTLGQGPEFLTYFQNEAQLEKSRLLSDRFSAERPKGSFSTLEIQRTEQGDSAMYLCASSHLTGFGEQYFGPGTRLTVT.

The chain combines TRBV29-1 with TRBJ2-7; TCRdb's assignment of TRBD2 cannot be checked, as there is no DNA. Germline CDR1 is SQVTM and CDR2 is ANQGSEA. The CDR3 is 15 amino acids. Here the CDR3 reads CSVEEASGRFNEQYF.

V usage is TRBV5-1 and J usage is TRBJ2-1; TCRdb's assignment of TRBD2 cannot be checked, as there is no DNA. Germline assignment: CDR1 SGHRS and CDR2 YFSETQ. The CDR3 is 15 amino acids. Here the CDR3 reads CASSFTGGLNNEQFF.

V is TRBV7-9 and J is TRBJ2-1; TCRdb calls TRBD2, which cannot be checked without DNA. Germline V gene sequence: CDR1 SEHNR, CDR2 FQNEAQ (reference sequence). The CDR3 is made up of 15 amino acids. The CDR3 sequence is CASSPDFSSYNEQFF.